The text below deals with one T cell receptor beta chain. Its target is not known. The sample originates from a study of long-term antiretroviral therapy in people with HIV. Study-wide results and limits: Once patients were on ART, diversity went higher but still fell short of transplant donor controls.

The junction had 8 bases not matched to a gene; V was cut back by 4 bases and J by 5 bases. The length of the CDR3 is 15 residues. Germline CDR1 reads MDHEN; CDR2 reads SYDVKM. The authors ran the immunoSEQ assay, v3.0, at survey level. Libraries were prepared by immunoSEQ multiplex PCR; TCRdb keeps only in-frame clonotypes and omits some of them. This table has 9,000 to 15,000 clones, about three quarters appearing once. The content of samples before DNA extraction was roughly 0.9-11 million cryopreserved PBMC. This chain links TRBV28 with TRBJ2-7, with 10 bases fitting TRBD2. The clonotype was recovered from a man aged 35 to 55 with HIV. The source material was unsorted PBMCs, sampled around 3.1 years before starting antiretroviral therapy. Here the CDR3 DNA reads TGTGCCAGCAGTTCCGCTAGCGGGAGATCCCACGAGCAGTACTTC. Protein sequence: CASSSASGRSHEQYF.